This T cell receptor beta chain was sequenced during a study of control samples from healthy donors and cancer patients. This table comes from immunoSEQ multiplex PCR, and its TCRdb copy is limited to in-frame clones, with some not included. Its table records under 200,000 clones. The sequencing input was blood. This TCR derives from a woman in her 30s in good health.

In DNA form, the CDR3 reads TGTGCCAGCAGCCAAACCGGGACAGGGGGTTATAGCAATCAGCCCCAGCATTTT. Encoded protein: CASSQTGTGGYSNQPQHF. This chain links TRBV7-9 with TRBJ1-5; 11 bases line up with TRBD1. V lost 5 bases and J lost 0; bases outside the gene matches: 9. The CDR3 runs to 18 residues. Germline V gene lookup returns CDR1 SEHNR and CDR2 FQNEAQ (reference sequence).